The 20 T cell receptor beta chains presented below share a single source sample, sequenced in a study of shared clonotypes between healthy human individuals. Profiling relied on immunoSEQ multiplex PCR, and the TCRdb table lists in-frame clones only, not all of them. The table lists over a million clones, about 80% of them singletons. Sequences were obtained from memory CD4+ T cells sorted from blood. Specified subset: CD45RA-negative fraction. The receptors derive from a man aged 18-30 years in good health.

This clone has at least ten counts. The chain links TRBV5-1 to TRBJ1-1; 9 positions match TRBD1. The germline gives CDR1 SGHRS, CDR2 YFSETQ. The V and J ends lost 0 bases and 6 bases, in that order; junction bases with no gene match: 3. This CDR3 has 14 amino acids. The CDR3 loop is CASSLGTGVPEAFF. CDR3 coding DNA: TGCGCCAGCAGCTTGGGGACAGGGGTCCCTGAAGCTTTCTTT.

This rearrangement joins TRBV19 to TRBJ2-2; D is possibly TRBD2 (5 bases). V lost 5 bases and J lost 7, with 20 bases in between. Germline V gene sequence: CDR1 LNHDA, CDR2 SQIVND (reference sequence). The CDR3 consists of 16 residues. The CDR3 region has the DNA TGTGCCAGTAGTTCTGGACTCCAGTATCCGGGCGGGGAGCTGTTTTTT. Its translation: CASSSGLQYPGGELFF.

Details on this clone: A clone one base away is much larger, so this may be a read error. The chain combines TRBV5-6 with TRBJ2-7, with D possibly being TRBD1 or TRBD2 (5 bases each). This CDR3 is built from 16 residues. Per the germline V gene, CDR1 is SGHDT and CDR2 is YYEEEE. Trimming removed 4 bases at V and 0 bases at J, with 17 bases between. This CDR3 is CASSRPGPVNSYEQYF. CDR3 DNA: TGTGCCAGCAGCCGGCCGGGGCCAGTTAACTCCTACGAGCAGTACTTC. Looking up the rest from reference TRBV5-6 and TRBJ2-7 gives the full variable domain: DAGVTQSPTHLIKTRGQQVTLRCSPKSGHDTVSWYQQALGQGPQFIFQYYEEEERQRGNFPDRFSGHQFPNYSSELNVNALLLGDSALYLCASSRPGPVNSYEQYFGPGTRLTVT.

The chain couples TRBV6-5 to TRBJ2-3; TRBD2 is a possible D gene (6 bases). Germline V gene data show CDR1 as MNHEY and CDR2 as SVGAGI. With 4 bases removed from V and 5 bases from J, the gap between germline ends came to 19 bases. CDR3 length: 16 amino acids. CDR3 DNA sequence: TGTGCCAGCAGTTCCCCGACCCGGAGGGCCGGAGATACGCAGTATTTT. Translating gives CASSSPTRRAGDTQYF.

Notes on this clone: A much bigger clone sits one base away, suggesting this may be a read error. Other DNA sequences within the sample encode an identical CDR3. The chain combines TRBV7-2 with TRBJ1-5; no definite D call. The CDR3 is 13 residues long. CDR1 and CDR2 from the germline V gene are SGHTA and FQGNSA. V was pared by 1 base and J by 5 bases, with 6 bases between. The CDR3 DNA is TGTGCCAGCAGCTTAGATCGGGATCAGCCCCAGCATTTT. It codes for CASSLDRDQPQHF.

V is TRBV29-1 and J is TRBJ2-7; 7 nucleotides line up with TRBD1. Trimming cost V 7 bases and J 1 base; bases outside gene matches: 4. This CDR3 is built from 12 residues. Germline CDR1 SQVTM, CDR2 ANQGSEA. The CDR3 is CSAYRGSYEQYF. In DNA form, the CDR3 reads TGCAGCGCTTACAGGGGTTCCTACGAGCAGTACTTC.

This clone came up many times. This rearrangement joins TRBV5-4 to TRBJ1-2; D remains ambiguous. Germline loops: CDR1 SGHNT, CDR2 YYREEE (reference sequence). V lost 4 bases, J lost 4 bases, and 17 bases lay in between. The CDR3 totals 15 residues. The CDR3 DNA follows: TGTGCCAGCAGCCTTCCTGGGAATAAGGTCTATGGCTACACCTTC. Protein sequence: CASSLPGNKVYGYTF. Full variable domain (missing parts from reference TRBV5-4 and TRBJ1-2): ETGVTQSPTHLIKTRGQQVTLRCSSQSGHNTVSWYQQALGQGPQFIFQYYREEENGRGNFPPRFSGLQFPNYSSELNVNALELDDSALYLCASSLPGNKVYGYTFGSGTRLTVV.

The CDR3 sequence: CASSLSGAFSGNTIYF. The CDR3 bases are TGTGCCAGCAGCTTATCGGGGGCTTTCTCTGGAAACACCATATATTTT. The rearrangement links TRBV11-2 to TRBJ1-3, with TRBD1 as a possible D gene (6 bases). This CDR3 is 16 amino acids long. Trimming removed 2 bases at V and 0 bases at J, with 11 bases between. Looked up from germline, CDR1 is SGHAT and CDR2 is FQNNGV.

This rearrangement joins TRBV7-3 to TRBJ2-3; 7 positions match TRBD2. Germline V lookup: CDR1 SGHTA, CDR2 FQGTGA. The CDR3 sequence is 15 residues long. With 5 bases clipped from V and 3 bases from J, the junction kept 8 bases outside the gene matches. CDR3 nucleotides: TGTGCCAGCAGCCGACTAGCCCAAGGGACAGATACGCAGTATTTT. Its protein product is CASSRLAQGTDTQYF.

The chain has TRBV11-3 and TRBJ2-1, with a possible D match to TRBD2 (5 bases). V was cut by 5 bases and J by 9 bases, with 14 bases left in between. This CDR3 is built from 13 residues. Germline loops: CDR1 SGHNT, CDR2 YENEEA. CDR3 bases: TGTGCCAGCAGCCTTATTAGCGTATCTGAGCAGTTCTTC. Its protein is CASSLISVSEQFF.

DNA of the CDR3: TGTGCCAGTAAACACTCCCTCGGACGGAGCTCCTACGAGCAGTACTTC. It yields the protein CASKHSLGRSSYEQYF. The V call is TRBV19, the J call TRBJ2-7; D is unclear. The germline V and J ends were trimmed by 7 bases and 0 bases, with 19 bases remaining between them. CDR3 length: 16 amino acids. From germline, CDR1 is LNHDA and CDR2 SQIVND (reference sequence).

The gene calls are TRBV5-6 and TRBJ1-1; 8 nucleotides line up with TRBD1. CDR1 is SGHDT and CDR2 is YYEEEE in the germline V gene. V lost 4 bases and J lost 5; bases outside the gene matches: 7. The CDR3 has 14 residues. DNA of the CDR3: TGTGCCAGCAGCCCCGGACAGGGATGGACTGAAGCTTTCTTT. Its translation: CASSPGQGWTEAFF.

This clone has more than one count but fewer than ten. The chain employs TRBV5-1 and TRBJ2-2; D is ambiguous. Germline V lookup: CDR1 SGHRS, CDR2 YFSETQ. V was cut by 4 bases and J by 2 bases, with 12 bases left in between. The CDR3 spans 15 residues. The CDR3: CASSRDQVNTGELFF. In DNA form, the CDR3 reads TGCGCCAGCAGCCGCGACCAGGTTAACACCGGGGAGCTGTTTTTT.

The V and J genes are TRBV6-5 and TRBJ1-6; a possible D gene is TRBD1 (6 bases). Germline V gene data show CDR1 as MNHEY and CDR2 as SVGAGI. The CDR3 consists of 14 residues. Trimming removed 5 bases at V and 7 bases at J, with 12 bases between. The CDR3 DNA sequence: TGTGCCAGCAGTCTACAGGGTATCAATTCACCCCTCCACTTT. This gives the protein CASSLQGINSPLHF.

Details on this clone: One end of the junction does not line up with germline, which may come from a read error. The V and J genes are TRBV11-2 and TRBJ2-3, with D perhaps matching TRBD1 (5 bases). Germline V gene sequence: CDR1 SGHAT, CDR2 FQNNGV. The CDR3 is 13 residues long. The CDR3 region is CTSSRDRTDTQYF. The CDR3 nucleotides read TGTACCAGCAGCCGTGACAGAACAGATACGCAGTATTTT.

Written as DNA, the CDR3 is TGTGCCAGTAGTAGTGGGCCGCTCGTCACAGATACGCAGTATTTT. Translation: CASSSGPLVTDTQYF. This rearrangement joins TRBV19 to TRBJ2-3, with D uncertain. This CDR3 has 15 residues. V lost 4 bases and J 2 bases, leaving 13 bases between the germline ends. The germline gives CDR1 LNHDA, CDR2 SQIVND (reference sequence).

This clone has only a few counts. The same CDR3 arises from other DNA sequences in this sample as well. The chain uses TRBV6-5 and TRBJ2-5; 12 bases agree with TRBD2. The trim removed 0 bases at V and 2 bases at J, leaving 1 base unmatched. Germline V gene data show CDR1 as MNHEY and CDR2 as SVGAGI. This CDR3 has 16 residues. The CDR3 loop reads CASSYSTSGGQETQYF. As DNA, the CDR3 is TGTGCCAGCAGTTACTCGACTAGCGGGGGTCAAGAGACCCAGTACTTC.

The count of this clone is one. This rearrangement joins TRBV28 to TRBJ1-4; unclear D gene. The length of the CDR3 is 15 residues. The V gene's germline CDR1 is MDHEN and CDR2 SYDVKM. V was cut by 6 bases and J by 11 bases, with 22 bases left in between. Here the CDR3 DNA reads TGTGCCAGCAGGCCAGACACTCGGACTGCCGTGAAACTGTTTTTT. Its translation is CASRPDTRTAVKLFF.

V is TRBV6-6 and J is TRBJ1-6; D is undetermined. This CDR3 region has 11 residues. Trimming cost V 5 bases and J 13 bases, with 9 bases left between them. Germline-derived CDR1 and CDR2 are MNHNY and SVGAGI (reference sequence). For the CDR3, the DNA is TGTGCCAGCAGTCCAAATATCCCCCTCCACTTT. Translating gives CASSPNIPLHF.

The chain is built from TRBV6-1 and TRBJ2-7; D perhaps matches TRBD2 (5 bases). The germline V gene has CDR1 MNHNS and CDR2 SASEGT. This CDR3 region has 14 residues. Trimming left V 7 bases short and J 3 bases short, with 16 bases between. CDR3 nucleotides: TGTGCCAGCACCTTAGGACTGAACCTCTACGAGCAGTACTTC. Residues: CASTLGLNLYEQYF.